This is a list of T cell receptor beta chains from one sample in a study of T cell changes during pregnancy in multiple sclerosis. Method: immunoSEQ multiplex PCR; TCRdb's copy keeps in-frame clones and lacks some. The sample lists 95,000 to 150,000 clones; around 93% were seen once. Sequenced here: peripheral blood, sampled before pregnancy. These receptors originate from a female donor with multiple sclerosis, enrolled in a pregnancy study. Each CDR3 is given with its conserved first and last residue. The D gene is left open where the match is weak. Not all rows give a size; the values are once, few, many and, for expanded clones, a class.

clone_size: -; d_call: TRBD1; j_call: TRBJ2-7; v_call: TRBV6-1; cdr3_aa: CASRDLGTAAYEQYF; cdr3_nt: TGTGCCAGCAGAGACCTGGGGACAGCAGCCTACGAGCAGTACTTC
clone_size: -; d_call: -; j_call: TRBJ1-2; v_call: TRBV6-5; cdr3_aa: CASSYGQRYGYTF; cdr3_nt: TGTGCCAGCAGTTACGGCCAGCGCTATGGCTACACCTTC
clone_size: -; d_call: -; j_call: TRBJ1-2; v_call: TRBV28; cdr3_aa: CASSLGSESYGYTF; cdr3_nt: TGTGCCAGCAGTTTAGGATCGGAGAGCTATGGCTACACCTTC
clone_size: -; d_call: TRBD1; j_call: TRBJ2-1; v_call: TRBV27; cdr3_aa: CASRPRQGLGNEQFF; cdr3_nt: TGTGCCAGCAGGCCACGACAGGGGTTAGGGAATGAGCAGTTCTTC
clone_size: few; d_call: TRBD1; j_call: TRBJ1-4; v_call: TRBV30; cdr3_aa: CAWATGTANEKLFF; cdr3_nt: TGTGCCTGGGCAACCGGGACAGCTAATGAAAAACTGTTTTTT
clone_size: -; d_call: TRBD2; j_call: TRBJ2-5; v_call: TRBV4-2; cdr3_aa: CASSHGGRLAISQETQYF; cdr3_nt: TGTGCCAGCAGCCACGGGGGGAGACTAGCAATATCGCAAGAGACCCAGTACTTC
clone_size: medium-sized; d_call: -; j_call: TRBJ1-2; v_call: TRBV4-1; cdr3_aa: CASSQDRFSGGYTF; cdr3_nt: TGCGCCAGCAGCCAAGACCGGTTTTCGGGTGGCTACACCTTC
clone_size: -; d_call: -; j_call: TRBJ2-1; v_call: TRBV5-4; cdr3_aa: CASSQTQSSYNEQFF; cdr3_nt: TGTGCCAGCAGTCAAACACAGAGCTCCTACAATGAGCAGTTCTTC
clone_size: few; d_call: -; j_call: TRBJ2-3; v_call: TRBV5-1; cdr3_aa: CASSLAADSTDTQYF; cdr3_nt: TGCGCCAGCAGCTTGGCCGCGGATAGCACAGATACGCAGTATTTT
clone_size: -; d_call: -; j_call: TRBJ1-5; v_call: TRBV30; cdr3_aa: CAWSVSENQPQHF; cdr3_nt: TGTGCCTGGAGTGTCTCAGAAAATCAGCCCCAGCATTTT
clone_size: -; d_call: -; j_call: TRBJ1-1; v_call: TRBV5-1; cdr3_aa: CASSLGDYRATEAFF; cdr3_nt: TGCGCCAGCAGCTTGGGGGACTATCGGGCGACTGAAGCTTTCTTT
clone_size: -; d_call: TRBD1; j_call: TRBJ1-6; v_call: TRBV11-3; cdr3_aa: CASSSGQGNSPLHF; cdr3_nt: TGTGCCAGCAGCTCGGGACAGGGGAATTCACCCCTCCACTTT
clone_size: -; d_call: TRBD1; j_call: TRBJ2-7; v_call: TRBV7-9; cdr3_aa: CASSMDRGLGYEQYF; cdr3_nt: TGTGCCAGCAGCATGGACAGGGGCCTGGGCTACGAGCAGTACTTC
clone_size: -; d_call: -; j_call: TRBJ2-1; v_call: TRBV6-6; cdr3_aa: CASSLRLADYNEQFF; cdr3_nt: TGTGCCAGCAGTTTACGACTGGCCGACTACAATGAGCAGTTCTTC
clone_size: -; d_call: TRBD2; j_call: TRBJ2-1; v_call: TRBV9; cdr3_aa: CASSVGLAGADNEQFF; cdr3_nt: TGTGCCAGCAGCGTAGGGCTAGCGGGAGCCGACAATGAGCAGTTCTTC
clone_size: -; d_call: -; j_call: TRBJ2-3; v_call: TRBV28; cdr3_aa: CASSSGQGGTDTQYF; cdr3_nt: TGTGCCAGCAGTTCCGGACAGGGAGGGACAGATACGCAGTATTTT
clone_size: -; d_call: -; j_call: TRBJ2-7; v_call: TRBV30; cdr3_aa: CAWTPGATYEQYF; cdr3_nt: TGTGCCTGGACCCCAGGCGCGACCTACGAGCAGTACTTC
clone_size: -; d_call: TRBD1; j_call: TRBJ1-1; v_call: TRBV28; cdr3_aa: CASSLQGAQGEAFF; cdr3_nt: TGTGCCAGCAGTTTACAGGGGGCGCAGGGTGAAGCTTTCTTT
clone_size: -; d_call: TRBD2; j_call: TRBJ2-1; v_call: TRBV9; cdr3_aa: CASSVDGTSGGHEQFF; cdr3_nt: TGTGCCAGCAGCGTAGACGGGACTAGCGGGGGTCATGAGCAGTTCTTC
clone_size: few; d_call: TRBD1; j_call: TRBJ1-2; v_call: TRBV30; cdr3_aa: CAWRLQGAWGYTF; cdr3_nt: TGTGCCTGGAGGTTACAGGGGGCTTGGGGCTACACCTTC
clone_size: -; d_call: -; j_call: TRBJ1-2; v_call: TRBV2; cdr3_aa: CASSLVTGYGYTF; cdr3_nt: TGTGCCAGCAGCCTCGTGACGGGCTATGGCTACACCTTC
clone_size: -; d_call: -; j_call: TRBJ1-1; v_call: TRBV27; cdr3_aa: CASSPRRSLNTEAFF; cdr3_nt: TGTGCCAGCAGCCCCCGACGGAGCCTGAACACTGAAGCTTTCTTT
clone_size: -; d_call: TRBD2; j_call: TRBJ2-2; v_call: TRBV2; cdr3_aa: CASHGGRVRGTGELFF; cdr3_nt: TGTGCCAGCCATGGCGGGAGGGTTAGGGGCACCGGGGAGCTGTTTTTT
clone_size: -; d_call: -; j_call: TRBJ2-7; v_call: TRBV5-1; cdr3_aa: CASSFAAGSYEQYF; cdr3_nt: TGCGCCAGCAGCTTCGCTGCAGGTTCCTACGAGCAGTACTTC
clone_size: -; d_call: TRBD1; j_call: TRBJ1-2; v_call: TRBV5-1; cdr3_aa: CASSPGQDYGYTF; cdr3_nt: TGCGCCAGCAGCCCGGGACAGGACTATGGCTACACCTTC
clone_size: -; d_call: -; j_call: TRBJ1-2; v_call: TRBV7-2; cdr3_aa: CASSLAGVNYGYTF; cdr3_nt: TGTGCCAGCAGCTTAGCAGGGGTCAACTATGGCTACACCTTC
clone_size: -; d_call: -; j_call: TRBJ2-1; v_call: TRBV29-1; cdr3_aa: CSVFNYEQFF; cdr3_nt: TGCAGCGTCTTTAACTATGAGCAGTTCTTC
clone_size: once; d_call: -; j_call: TRBJ1-1; v_call: TRBV7-3; cdr3_aa: CASSLIPAGPEAFF; cdr3_nt: TGTGCCAGCAGCTTGATCCCCGCAGGGCCCGAAGCTTTCTTT
clone_size: -; d_call: TRBD1; j_call: TRBJ1-3; v_call: TRBV13; cdr3_aa: CASSSTGEWGSVGNTIYF; cdr3_nt: TGTGCCAGCAGCTCCACAGGGGAGTGGGGTTCAGTCGGAAACACCATATATTTT
clone_size: -; d_call: -; j_call: TRBJ1-5; v_call: TRBV5-1; cdr3_aa: CASSFSSNQPQHF; cdr3_nt: TGCGCCAGCAGCTTCAGTAGCAATCAGCCCCAGCATTTT
clone_size: -; d_call: -; j_call: TRBJ1-4; v_call: TRBV28; cdr3_aa: CASGQHRNEKLFF; cdr3_nt: TGTGCCAGCGGACAGCACAGAAATGAAAAACTGTTTTTT
clone_size: -; d_call: TRBD1; j_call: TRBJ1-2; v_call: TRBV4-1; cdr3_aa: CASSPAQGALYGYTF; cdr3_nt: TGCGCCAGCAGCCCAGCACAGGGGGCCCTCTATGGCTACACCTTC
clone_size: -; d_call: TRBD2; j_call: TRBJ2-1; v_call: TRBV5-1; cdr3_aa: CASSLVLAGLNEQFF; cdr3_nt: TGCGCCAGCAGCTTGGTTCTAGCGGGGCTCAATGAGCAGTTCTTC
clone_size: -; d_call: -; j_call: TRBJ1-1; v_call: TRBV19; cdr3_aa: CASSIHQGMNTEAFF; cdr3_nt: TGTGCCAGTAGTATCCACCAGGGGATGAACACTGAAGCTTTCTTT
clone_size: -; d_call: -; j_call: TRBJ1-6; v_call: TRBV9; cdr3_aa: CASTPGGAGSPLHF; cdr3_nt: TGTGCCAGCACCCCTGGGGGGGCTGGATCACCCCTCCACTTT
clone_size: -; d_call: -; j_call: TRBJ2-7; v_call: TRBV7-6; cdr3_aa: CASSPTTGETYEQYF; cdr3_nt: TGTGCCAGCAGCCCCACGACAGGCGAAACCTACGAGCAGTACTTC
clone_size: -; d_call: -; j_call: TRBJ1-5; v_call: TRBV7-2; cdr3_aa: CASSFGQGYQPQHF; cdr3_nt: TGTGCCAGCAGCTTCGGCCAGGGGTATCAGCCCCAGCATTTT
clone_size: -; d_call: -; j_call: TRBJ1-5; v_call: TRBV28; cdr3_aa: CASSLLGGGLGGGNQPQHF; cdr3_nt: TGTGCCAGCAGTTTATTAGGCGGAGGCCTAGGAGGAGGCAATCAGCCCCAGCATTTT
clone_size: -; d_call: -; j_call: TRBJ1-1; v_call: TRBV7-3; cdr3_aa: CASSPGRGTEAFF; cdr3_nt: TGTGCCAGCAGCCCTGGAAGAGGAACTGAAGCTTTCTTT
clone_size: -; d_call: TRBD1; j_call: TRBJ1-1; v_call: TRBV19; cdr3_aa: CASSRGYTEAFF; cdr3_nt: TGTGCCAGTAGCAGGGGGTATACTGAAGCTTTCTTT
clone_size: -; d_call: TRBD1; j_call: TRBJ2-2; v_call: TRBV28; cdr3_aa: CASSSMLDRGIGELFF; cdr3_nt: TGTGCCAGCAGTTCCATGCTGGACAGGGGAATCGGGGAGCTGTTTTTT